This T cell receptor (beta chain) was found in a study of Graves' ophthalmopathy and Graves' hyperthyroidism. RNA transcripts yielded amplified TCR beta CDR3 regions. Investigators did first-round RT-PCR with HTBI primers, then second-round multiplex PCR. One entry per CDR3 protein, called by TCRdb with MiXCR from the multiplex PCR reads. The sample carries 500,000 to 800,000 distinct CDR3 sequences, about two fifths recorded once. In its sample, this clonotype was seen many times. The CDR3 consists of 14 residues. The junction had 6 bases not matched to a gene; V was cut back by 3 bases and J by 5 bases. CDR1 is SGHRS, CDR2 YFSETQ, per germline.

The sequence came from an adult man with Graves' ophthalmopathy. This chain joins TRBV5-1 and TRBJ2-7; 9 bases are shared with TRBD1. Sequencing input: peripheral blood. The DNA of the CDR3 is TGCGCCAGCAGCTGGGACAGGGCCAAGGACGAGCAGTACTTC. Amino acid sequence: CASSWDRAKDEQYF.